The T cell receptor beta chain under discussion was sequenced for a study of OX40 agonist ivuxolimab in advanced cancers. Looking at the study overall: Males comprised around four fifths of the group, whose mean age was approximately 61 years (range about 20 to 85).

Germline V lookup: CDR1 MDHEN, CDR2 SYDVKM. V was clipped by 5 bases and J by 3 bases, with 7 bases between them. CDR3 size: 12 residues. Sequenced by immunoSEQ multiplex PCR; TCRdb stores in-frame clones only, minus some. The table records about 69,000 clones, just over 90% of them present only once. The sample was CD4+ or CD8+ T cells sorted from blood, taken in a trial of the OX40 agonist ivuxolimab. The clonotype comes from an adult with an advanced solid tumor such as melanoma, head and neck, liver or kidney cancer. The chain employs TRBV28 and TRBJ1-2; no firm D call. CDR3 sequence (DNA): TGTGCCAGCAGTCTTGGGGACTATGGCTACACCTTC. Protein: CASSLGDYGYTF.